These 29 T cell receptor beta chains originate from one sample sequenced in a study of blood T cells in healthy people across ages. Combining a sample-barcoded 5' primer with a J-beta primer mix, a second PCR ran for roughly 7 to 11 cycles. TCRdb called the 5' RACE reads again in MiXCR, with one record for every CDR3 protein. This table has around 1.5 million distinct CDR3 sequences, approximately 59% appearing once. The sequencing sample was made of blood. The receptors shown here come from a man younger than 35 in good health.

The chain joins TRBV10-3 to TRBJ2-6; D ambiguous. V shed 3 bases and J shed 0 bases, with 15 bases lying between them. Per germline, CDR1 ENHRY and CDR2 SYGVKD. CDR3 length equals 18 residues. The CDR3 nucleotides read TGTGCCATCAGTGACCTCCAACAATCCGACTCTGGGGCCAACGTCCTGACTTTC. Its translation: CAISDLQQSDSGANVLTF.

This chain connects TRBV12-3 or TRBV12-4 to TRBJ2-3; D may be TRBD1 or TRBD2 (6 bases each). The V end was cut by 5 bases, the J end by 0 bases, with 15 bases between. The CDR3 runs to 16 residues. CDR3 sequence (DNA): TGTGCCAGCAGTCCACCAGGGGAGGTTAGCACAGATACGCAGTATTTT. Amino acid sequence: CASSPPGEVSTDTQYF.

This clonotype was recorded once. The CDR3 nucleotides are TGCGCCAGCAGCCAAGAATGGGACAGGACCTCCTACGAGCAGTACTTC. It yields the protein CASSQEWDRTSYEQYF. This chain links TRBV4-1 with TRBJ2-7, with 8 nucleotides matching TRBD1. The V and J ends lost 0 bases and 0 bases, in that order; junction bases with no gene match: 4. This CDR3 region has 16 residues. From germline, CDR1 is MGHRA and CDR2 YSYEKL.

The CDR3 bases are TGTGCCAGCAGCATACTAGTACTTGAGCAGTTCTTC. Translated: CASSILVLEQFF. V and J are TRBV7-2 and TRBJ2-1; perhaps TRBD2 as D (5 bases). Germline-derived CDR1 and CDR2 are SGHTA and FQGNSA. This CDR3 has 12 residues. V was cut by 5 bases and J by 9 bases, with 11 bases left in between.

The chain couples TRBV29-1 to TRBJ2-5, with TRBD1 matching 8 bases. V lost 7 bases and J lost 5; bases outside the gene matches: 12. Germline V lookup: CDR1 SQVTM, CDR2 ANQGSEA. The CDR3 sequence is 14 residues long. The CDR3 reads CSAAGQGIGETQYF. In nucleotides, the CDR3 is TGCAGCGCCGCCGGACAGGGTATAGGGGAGACCCAGTACTTC.

The gene calls are TRBV19 and TRBJ2-5; the match to TRBD2 covers 7 bases. Germline CDR1 reads LNHDA; CDR2 reads SQIVND (reference sequence). Trimming cost V 7 bases and J 2 bases; bases outside gene matches: 4. The length of the CDR3 is 13 residues. Written as DNA, the CDR3 is TGTGCCAGTAAAGGGCGGGAGCAAGAGACCCAGTACTTC. This gives the protein CASKGREQETQYF.

The rearrangement uses TRBV7-9 and TRBJ2-1; TRBD2 matches at 9 bases. Unmatched junction bases numbered 6, after V lost 1 base and J lost 8 bases. Germline-derived CDR1 and CDR2 are SEHNR and FQNEAQ (reference sequence). The CDR3 extends over 15 amino acids. The CDR3 is CASSLVGGGEDEQFF. The CDR3 DNA is TGTGCCAGCAGCTTAGTCGGCGGGGGGGAGGATGAGCAGTTCTTC.

The rearrangement uses TRBV11-2 and TRBJ2-1; D is unclear. CDR1 and CDR2 from the germline V gene are SGHAT and FQNNGV. There are 14 residues in the CDR3. Deletions cut 9 bases from V and 4 bases from J, with 16 bases between. The chain's CDR3 is CASSLVVRYNEQFF. As DNA, the CDR3 is TGTGCCAGTAGCCTAGTGGTCCGTTACAATGAGCAGTTCTTC.

The chain has TRBV11-2 and TRBJ2-7, with a possible D match to TRBD2 (5 bases). The J call is in doubt because the DNA end fits TRBJ2-5 better. The CDR3 totals 15 residues. Per germline, CDR1 SGHAT and CDR2 FQNNGV. The DNA of the CDR3 is TGTGCCAGCAGATCTTTTGGAGGCCTCGGGGAGACCCAGTACTTC. Translation gives CASRSFGGLGETQYF.

The V and J genes are TRBV6-5 and TRBJ1-1; maybe TRBD1 (5 bases). Trimming removed 0 bases from V and 3 bases from J, with 17 bases in between. Per germline, CDR1 MNHEY and CDR2 SVGAGI. The CDR3 runs 17 residues. The CDR3 sequence is CASSYSRGARLDTEAFF. CDR3 bases: TGTGCCAGCAGTTACTCGAGAGGGGCGCGGTTGGACACTGAAGCTTTCTTT.

This clonotype occurred a few times. This chain uses TRBV7-9 with TRBJ2-6; possibly TRBD1 for D (6 bases). V shed 6 bases and J shed 0 bases, with 15 bases lying between them. Germline V CDR1 and CDR2: SEHNR, FQNEAQ (reference sequence). The CDR3 loop spans 17 amino acids. The CDR3 DNA is TGTGCCAGCAGGGGTCGGGACACCGACTCTGGGGCCAACGTCCTGACTTTC. As protein: CASRGRDTDSGANVLTF.

This chain joins TRBV29-1 and TRBJ2-7; D gene ambiguous. CDR3 length equals 10 residues. Germline CDR1 SQVTM, CDR2 ANQGSEA. Trimming cost V 4 bases and J 5 bases, with 6 bases left between them. The CDR3 loop reads CSVVGNEQYF. The CDR3 DNA follows: TGCAGCGTTGTGGGTAACGAGCAGTACTTC.

V is TRBV4-1 and J is TRBJ2-4; 7 bases are a match to TRBD1. The J call may be incorrect, as the DNA end agrees better with TRBJ2-7. The germline gives CDR1 MGHRA, CDR2 YSYEKL. CDR3 size: 16 residues. The CDR3 DNA reads TGCGCCAGCAGCCAAGGTAGGGGGCTGAGGGCTTACGAGCAGTACTTC. Translation: CASSQGRGLRAYEQYF.

The chain links TRBV4-2 to TRBJ1-2; D is unresolved. The germline V gene encodes CDR1 LGHNA and CDR2 YNFKEQ. The V end lost 4 bases, the J end lost 5 bases, and 11 bases lay between the germline ends. The CDR3 extends over 13 amino acids. The CDR3 DNA reads as TGTGCCAGCAGCCCTCCGGCTATTTATGGCTACACCTTC. Translation gives CASSPPAIYGYTF.

The chain combines TRBV5-6 with TRBJ2-7; no reliable D call. In germline, CDR1 is SGHDT, CDR2 YYEEEE. The CDR3 sequence is 15 residues long. Trimming stripped 0 bases from V and 7 bases from J, with 17 bases between. CDR3 sequence (DNA): TGTGCCAGCAGCTTGGAGGTTGGGCACCCCAATGAGCAGTACTTC. It specifies CASSLEVGHPNEQYF.

This chain links TRBV2 with TRBJ2-1; D unclear. CDR1 and CDR2 (germline): SNHLY, FYNNEI. V was cut by 4 bases and J by 0 bases, with 7 bases left in between. The CDR3 runs 14 residues. The CDR3 DNA sequence: TGTGCCAGCAGTGCGGATCACTCCTACAATGAGCAGTTCTTC. It is translated as CASSADHSYNEQFF.

The chain has TRBV20-1 and TRBJ2-1, with 9 nucleotides matching TRBD1. The CDR3 totals 17 residues. V lost 3 bases to trimming and J lost 4 bases; unmatched junction nucleotides: 13. Germline-derived CDR1 and CDR2 are DFQATT and SNEGSKA (reference sequence). CDR3 sequence (DNA): TGCAGTGCTAGTTATTACAGGGGGCGAGCTCTGTACAATGAGCAGTTCTTC. This translates into CSASYYRGRALYNEQFF.

The chain links TRBV7-9 to TRBJ1-1; D gene ambiguous. The CDR3 length is 13 residues. Trimming cost V 2 bases and J 4 bases, with 8 bases left between them. The germline V gene has CDR1 SEHNR and CDR2 FQNEAQ (reference sequence). CDR3 DNA sequence: TGTGCCAGCAGCTTACCCCCTCGCACTGAAGCTTTCTTT. Residues: CASSLPPRTEAFF.

This clonotype was counted only a few times. This chain links TRBV7-2 with TRBJ2-1; unclear D gene. This CDR3 has 12 residues. From germline, CDR1 is SGHTA and CDR2 FQGNSA. The ends were cut back, 5 bases at V and 8 bases at J, with 10 bases in the middle. The CDR3 sequence is CASSLESYEQFF. In DNA, the CDR3 is TGTGCCAGCAGCCTTGAGTCATATGAGCAGTTCTTC.

Regarding this clonotype: This may arise from a read error, as a much more abundant clone is one base away. V gene TRBV3-1 combines with J gene TRBJ1-1; D is ambiguous. The CDR3 has 12 residues. Germline CDR1 LGHDT, CDR2 YNNKEL (reference sequence). V lost 7 bases, J lost 1 base, and 7 bases lay in between. CDR3 sequence: CASIRGNTEAFF. The CDR3 DNA is TGTGCCAGCATCCGCGGGAACACTGAAGCTTTCTTT.

The chain employs TRBV29-1 and TRBJ1-2, with TRBD1 as a possible D gene (5 bases). The CDR3 covers 12 residues. The ends were cut back, 0 bases at V and 8 bases at J, with 10 bases in the middle. Per germline, CDR1 SQVTM and CDR2 ANQGSEA. CDR3 DNA: TGCAGCGTTGAAGAGGGGCATGGAGGCTACACCTTC. This gives the protein CSVEEGHGGYTF.

This clonotype was seen once. At one end, the junction sequence differs from germline, possibly due to a read error. The chain couples TRBV3-1 to TRBJ2-1, with D maybe TRBD1 (5 bases). The V gene's germline CDR1 is LGHDT and CDR2 YNNKEL (reference sequence). This CDR3 has 16 amino acids. The CDR3 DNA follows: TGCGCCAGCAGCCATTTTGGTGGCAGGGTTACGAATGAGCAGTTCTTC. Translating gives CASSHFGGRVTNEQFF.

The chain has TRBV5-5 and TRBJ1-2; a possible D gene is TRBD1 (5 bases). V gave up 2 bases and J gave up 8 bases, with 19 bases separating them. The CDR3 runs to 15 residues. Germline assignment: CDR1 SGHKS and CDR2 YYEKEE (reference sequence). The CDR3: CASSLPGLLGEGYTF. The CDR3 DNA is TGTGCCAGCAGCTTACCGGGACTACTGGGGGAGGGCTACACCTTC.

V is TRBV7-9 and J is TRBJ1-1; 9 bases line up with TRBD1. The junction had 12 bases not matched to a gene; V was cut back by 4 bases and J by 6 bases. Germline CDR1 reads SEHNR; CDR2 reads FQNEAQ (reference sequence). CDR3 size: 16 residues. The CDR3 DNA follows: TGTGCCAGCAGCTCTTCGTCCCGGGACAGGGACCCTGAAGCTTTCTTT. This gives the protein CASSSSSRDRDPEAFF.

This clonotype has just a few counts. The junction departs from the called germline gene at one end, perhaps through a read error. The genes are TRBV12-3 or TRBV12-4 and TRBJ2-5; the D gene is possibly TRBD2 (6 bases). The CDR3 has 14 amino acids. CDR3 in DNA: TGTGCCAGCAGTGTAGCGGACGCCCAAGAGACCCAGTACTTC. Translating gives CASSVADAQETQYF.

The V gene is TRBV5-1, the J gene TRBJ1-2; possibly TRBD1 for D (6 bases). Germline lookup yields CDR1 SGHRS and CDR2 YFSETQ. Trimming stripped 0 bases from V and 8 bases from J, with 14 bases between. This CDR3 is 14 amino acids long. CDR3 in DNA: TGCGCCAGCAGCTTGGACACAGGGTGGGGAGGCTACACCTTC. This sequence encodes CASSLDTGWGGYTF.

V and J are TRBV28 and TRBJ2-3; tentatively, D is TRBD1 (5 bases). Trimming took off 5 bases at V and 3 bases at J, with 9 bases between the two ends. Germline V gene sequence: CDR1 MDHEN, CDR2 SYDVKM. CDR3 size: 13 residues. The CDR3 reads CASSIRTTDTQYF. CDR3 in DNA: TGTGCCAGCAGTATAAGGACAACAGATACGCAGTATTTT.

This sequence joins TRBV5-1 and TRBJ2-7; D not resolved. V was clipped by 0 bases and J by 0 bases, with 10 bases between them. Looked up from germline, CDR1 is SGHRS and CDR2 is YFSETQ. This CDR3 region has 15 residues. CDR3 DNA: TGCGCCAGCAGCTTGGATCGGAAAACCTCCTACGAGCAGTACTTC. Protein sequence: CASSLDRKTSYEQYF. The variable domain in full, with the rest retrieved from reference TRBV5-1 and TRBJ2-7, is KAGVTQTPRYLIKTRGQQVTLSCSPISGHRSVSWYQQTPGQGLQFLFEYFSETQRNKGNFPGRFSGRQFSNSRSEMNVSTLELGDSALYLCASSLDRKTSYEQYFGPGTRLTVT.

V usage is TRBV12-3 or TRBV12-4 and J usage is TRBJ1-1; TRBD1 might be the D (6 bases). Trimming pared 6 bases from V and 6 bases from J, leaving 14 bases between. The CDR3 contains 13 residues. In DNA, the CDR3 is TGTGCCAGCAGGGACACAGGGTGGTCTGAAGCTTTCTTT. This sequence encodes CASRDTGWSEAFF.